These T cell receptor beta chains were read from a single sample in a study of a mutant IDH1 vaccine in newly diagnosed glioma. Profiled with immunoSEQ multiplex PCR; TCRdb holds only in-frame clones, not every one. The profile shows roughly 70,000 clones, around four fifths of them singletons. The starting material was peripheral blood mononuclear cells (PBMCs), obtained from a glioma patient treated with radiotherapy, temozolomide or both. Source of these receptors: a woman in her late teens or twenties with glioma. Some clones in this sample may be carry-over from other donors' samples. Each CDR3 is given with its conserved first and last residue. D genes are given only for firm matches. Size tells how often a clone was seen (once, few, many) or the class of an expanded clone, and some rows leave it out.

TRBJ2-6 | 14 | . | TRBV6-5 | . | CASTRTSGANVLTF | TGTGCCAGCACCAGAACCTCTGGGGCCAACGTCCTGACTTTC
TRBJ1-5 | 20 | . | TRBV7-6 | once | CASSPRAGGRADRGNQPQHF | TGTGCCAGCAGCCCCAGGGCCGGGGGAAGGGCGGACCGGGGGAATCAGCCCCAGCATTTT
TRBJ1-6 | 15 | . | TRBV6-1 | . | CASTPSRAANSPLHF | TGTGCCAGCACGCCTTCCCGAGCGGCTAATTCACCCCTCCACTTT
TRBJ2-3 | 13 | . | TRBV6-9 | . | CASSYEFTDTQYF | TGTGCCAGCAGTTATGAGTTCACAGATACGCAGTATTTT
TRBJ1-1 | 14 | TRBD1 | TRBV28 | . | CASRPGGGSTEAFF | TGTGCCAGCAGACCAGGGGGCGGGAGTACTGAAGCTTTCTTT
TRBJ1-2 | 13 | TRBD1 | TRBV29-1 | once | CSVWDRDFGGYTF | TGCAGCGTTTGGGACAGGGATTTTGGCGGCTACACCTTC
TRBJ1-4 | 13 | . | TRBV9 | . | CASSVGPDEKLFF | TGTGCCAGCAGCGTAGGCCCAGATGAAAAACTGTTTTTT
TRBJ2-5 | 13 | TRBD1 | TRBV6-5 | . | CASSRDSQETQYF | TGTGCCAGCAGTCGGGACAGCCAAGAGACCCAGTACTTC
TRBJ2-3 | 15 | . | TRBV7-9 | . | CASSLDPFWTDTQYF | TGTGCCAGCAGCTTAGATCCCTTTTGGACAGATACGCAGTATTTT
TRBJ2-2 | 14 | . | TRBV25-1 | . | CASTYGMNTGELFF | TGTGCCAGCACATACGGGATGAACACCGGGGAGCTGTTTTTT
TRBJ1-4 | 15 | . | TRBV7-6 | . | CASSLNRATNEKLFF | TGTGCCAGCAGCTTAAATCGAGCAACTAATGAAAAACTGTTTTTT
TRBJ1-2 | 13 | . | TRBV18 | few | CASSPSEQGGYTF | TGTGCCAGCTCACCAAGTGAACAGGGTGGCTACACCTTC
TRBJ1-1 | 14 | . | TRBV4-1 | . | CASSHAGTDLKAFF | TGCGCCAGCAGCCATGCCGGGACCGACCTAAAGGCTTTCTTT
TRBJ1-3 | 14 | . | TRBV7-9 | . | CASSLQASGNTIYF | TGTGCCAGCAGCCTACAGGCCTCTGGAAACACCATATATTTT
TRBJ1-2 | 16 | . | TRBV5-6 | . | CASSSGILFANYGYTF | TGTGCCAGCAGCTCAGGGATCCTTTTCGCTAACTATGGCTACACCTTC
TRBJ1-2 | 13 | . | TRBV7-2 | . | CASSLRGRHGYTF | TGTGCCAGCAGCTTAAGAGGGAGGCATGGCTACACCTTC
TRBJ1-1 | 14 | . | TRBV5-6 | . | CASSDGGMNTEAFF | TGTGCCAGCAGCGACGGGGGGATGAACACTGAAGCTTTCTTT
TRBJ1-1 | 13 | . | TRBV7-2 | . | CASSLETNTEAFF | TGTGCCAGCAGCTTAGAGACGAACACTGAAGCTTTCTTT
TRBJ2-2 | 15 | TRBD2 | TRBV5-4 | . | CASSLAGGPGGELFF | TGTGCCAGCAGCTTGGCGGGAGGGCCAGGCGGGGAGCTGTTTTTT
TRBJ2-7 | 14 | . | TRBV7-8 | . | CASSYGGSSYEQYF | TGTGCCAGCAGCTACGGGGGCAGCTCCTACGAGCAGTACTTC
TRBJ1-1 | 14 | . | TRBV6-1 | few | CASSSGKTGTEAFF | TGTGCCAGCAGCTCAGGGAAGACGGGGACTGAAGCTTTCTTT
TRBJ1-1 | 10 | . | TRBV20-1 | . | CSAREMRAFF | TGCAGTGCTCGGGAGATGAGGGCTTTCTTT
TRBJ1-2 | 12 | . | TRBV29-1 | . | CSVAAVNYGYTF | TGCAGCGTTGCGGCAGTTAACTATGGCTACACCTTC
TRBJ1-1 | 14 | . | TRBV6-5 | . | CASIREGKSTEAFF | TGTGCCAGCATAAGGGAGGGTAAAAGCACTGAAGCTTTCTTT
TRBJ2-7 | 12 | . | TRBV19 | once | CASSIGGYEQYF | TGTGCCAGTAGTATAGGGGGCTACGAGCAGTACTTC
TRBJ2-7 | 13 | . | TRBV5-6 | . | CASRKTSTYEQYF | TGTGCCAGCAGAAAAACAAGCACCTACGAGCAGTACTTC
TRBJ2-2 | 13 | TRBD1 | TRBV10-3 | . | CATRTGRTGELFF | TGTGCCACCAGGACAGGGCGCACCGGGGAGCTGTTTTTT
TRBJ1-1 | 11 | . | TRBV12-5 | . | CASGLTSEAFF | TGTGCTAGTGGTTTGACCTCTGAAGCTTTCTTT
TRBJ1-3 | 16 | . | TRBV2 | . | CASRTSLADPGNTIYF | TGTGCCAGCAGAACCTCCTTGGCCGACCCCGGAAACACCATATATTTT
TRBJ1-4 | 14 | . | TRBV6-5 | . | CASSYGRAGEKLFF | TGTGCCAGCAGTTACGGCAGGGCGGGTGAAAAACTGTTTTTT
TRBJ2-1 | 13 | TRBD2 | TRBV19 | . | CASSILADNEQFF | TGTGCCAGTAGTATACTAGCGGACAATGAGCAGTTCTTC
TRBJ2-7 | 12 | TRBD1 | TRBV30 | . | CAWSRDSYEQYF | TGTGCCTGGAGTCGGGACAGTTACGAGCAGTACTTC
TRBJ1-2 | 12 | . | TRBV4-2 | . | CASSQENYGYTF | TGTGCCAGCAGCCAAGAGAACTATGGCTACACCTTC
TRBJ1-2 | 12 | . | TRBV6-1 | . | CASSGDFYGYTF | TGTGCCAGCAGTGGGGATTTCTATGGCTACACCTTC
TRBJ1-4 | 13 | . | TRBV30 | . | CAWRGRGLEKLFF | TGTGCCTGGAGGGGACGGGGACTGGAAAAACTGTTTTTT
TRBJ1-1 | 12 | TRBD1 | TRBV5-1 | . | CASSWTGAGAFF | TGCGCCAGCAGCTGGACAGGGGCGGGAGCTTTCTTT
TRBJ1-2 | 12 | . | TRBV5-1 | few | CASSLRGGGYTF | TGCGCCAGCAGCTTGAGGGGTGGTGGCTACACCTTC
TRBJ1-1 | 12 | . | TRBV2 | . | CASRVGGTEAFF | TGTGCCAGCAGAGTAGGGGGCACTGAAGCTTTCTTT
TRBJ2-2 | 15 | . | TRBV18 | . | CASSPHRQNTGELFF | TGTGCCAGCTCACCACACAGACAGAACACCGGGGAGCTGTTTTTT
TRBJ2-7 | 15 | TRBD2 | TRBV29-1 | . | CSVAGLAGAPYEQYF | TGCAGCGTCGCGGGACTAGCGGGAGCACCCTACGAGCAGTACTTC
TRBJ1-1 | 14 | . | TRBV6-5 | . | CASSPGTGNTEAFF | TGTGCCAGCAGTCCTGGAACAGGGAACACTGAAGCTTTCTTT
TRBJ1-2 | 11 | . | TRBV6-6 | once | CASAPGEGYTF | TGTGCCAGCGCGCCCGGGGAGGGCTACACCTTC
TRBJ2-5 | 16 | TRBD2 | TRBV5-1 | . | CASSSGLAGGEETQYF | TGCGCCAGCAGCTCGGGGCTAGCGGGGGGAGAAGAGACCCAGTACTTC
TRBJ2-1 | 14 | . | TRBV27 | . | CASRGGRRNDEQFF | TGTGCCAGCAGGGGGGGCCGTCGGAACGATGAGCAGTTCTTC
TRBJ1-1 | 15 | . | TRBV13 | few | CASSSSQGTNTEAFF | TGTGCCAGCAGCTCCTCACAGGGTACGAACACTGAAGCTTTCTTT
TRBJ2-7 | 13 | . | TRBV7-9 | . | CASSFPASYEQYF | TGTGCCAGCAGCTTCCCAGCCTCCTACGAGCAGTACTTC
TRBJ1-1 | 14 | . | TRBV29-1 | few | CSVAGRGWNTEAFF | TGCAGCGTTGCCGGCAGGGGCTGGAACACTGAAGCTTTCTTT
TRBJ2-5 | 11 | . | TRBV11-3 | . | CAIGYGETQYF | TGTGCCATCGGCTACGGGGAGACCCAGTACTTC
TRBJ2-7 | 12 | . | TRBV19 | . | CASSTSSYEQYF | TGTGCCAGTAGTACCAGCTCCTACGAGCAGTACTTC